Included here is one T cell receptor beta chain sequence, with context. No antigen is known for it. Sequencing was performed with immunoSEQ multiplex PCR; in TCRdb, only in-frame clones are kept and a portion is missing. This sample has 100,000 or so clones, with around nine tenths found just once. The record originates from a study of graft-versus-host responses after intestinal transplantation. Study at large: Isolated intestinal, liver-intestinal, or multivisceral transplants were what recipients had. Induction with anti-thymocyte globulin, then tacrolimus and steroids for around three years, was given to all recipients. Notes on the study in general: The recipient marrow held GvH clones, and some of them showed up first in ileum or blood. Researchers found peak circulating GvH clone levels linked to early post-transplant HvG declines.

V gave up 10 bases and J gave up 4 bases; unmatched junction bases: 18. CDR1 ENHRY and CDR2 SYGVKD come from the germline V gene. The CDR3 runs to 16 residues. The starting material was unstimulated CD4+ T cells sorted from spleen or lymph node cells, obtained before intestinal transplant. The rearrangement joins TRBV10-3 to TRBJ2-7; 8 bases match TRBD2. The clonotype comes from a human donor who received an intestinal transplant. The CDR3 protein is CATSRRTSLMSYEQYF. CDR3 coding DNA: TGTGCCACCAGCAGGAGGACTAGCTTGATGAGTTACGAGCAGTACTTC.